Sequencing of this TCR beta chain was carried out in a study of blood T cells in healthy people across ages. Study details: About one barcoded beta molecule per two T cells came from capture by template switching.

Broader study findings: Per million T cells, the diversity of TCR beta decreased roughly linearly as age advanced.

This CDR3 has 14 amino acids. The ends lost 6 bases at V and 8 bases at J; junction bases unmatched: 10. CDR1 and CDR2 (germline): LGHNA, YSLEER. This clonotype appeared once. Antigen: not known. For the second PCR, which ran for 7 to 11 cycles, a sample-barcoded 5' primer and a J-beta primer mix were used. Carrying 12 random nucleotides, a template-switch adaptor labeled each individual cDNA molecule. From the 5' RACE reads, TCRdb called clonotypes with MiXCR, one entry per CDR3 protein. The sample consists of 850,000 to 1,000,000 distinct CDR3 sequences, around 49% of them appearing once. Sequencing used blood. The TCR sequence derives from a man under 40 in good health. The chain employs TRBV4-3 and TRBJ2-1; 7 bases align to TRBD1. The CDR3 region is CASSRYYRGDEQFF. CDR3 nucleotides: TGCGCCAGCAGTCGCTATTACAGGGGCGATGAGCAGTTCTTC.